The entry that follows covers one T cell receptor (beta chain) sequence. Its antigen is not identified. V dropped 7 bases and J dropped 4; count of bases not matched to a gene: 5. CDR3 length equals 15 residues. Germline V gene sequence: CDR1 SNHLY, CDR2 FYNNEI. This record belongs to a study of T cells in Graves' hyperthyroidism and ophthalmopathy. Study findings and constraints: Blood samples included most of the expanded thyroid clonotypes exceeding 0.001. The model identified upcoming ophthalmopathy a median around 7.1 months ahead of onset.

What was amplified from RNA transcripts were TCR beta CDR3 regions. The HTBI set primed first-round TCR CDR3 RT-PCR. TCRdb processed the multiplex PCR reads anew with MiXCR; each CDR3 protein has one entry. The sample shows over 650,000 distinct CDR3 sequences, approximately 42% of them seen only once. This chain uses TRBV2 with TRBJ1-5, with TRBD1 matching over 12 bases. The sequence came from an adult man with Graves' disease, either hyperthyroidism or ophthalmopathy (not recorded which). Sequences were obtained from peripheral blood or thyroid tissue (not recorded which). The chain's CDR3 is CASTGTGGGNQPQHF. The CDR3 DNA reads as TGTGCCAGCACCGGGACAGGGGGCGGGAATCAGCCCCAGCATTTT.